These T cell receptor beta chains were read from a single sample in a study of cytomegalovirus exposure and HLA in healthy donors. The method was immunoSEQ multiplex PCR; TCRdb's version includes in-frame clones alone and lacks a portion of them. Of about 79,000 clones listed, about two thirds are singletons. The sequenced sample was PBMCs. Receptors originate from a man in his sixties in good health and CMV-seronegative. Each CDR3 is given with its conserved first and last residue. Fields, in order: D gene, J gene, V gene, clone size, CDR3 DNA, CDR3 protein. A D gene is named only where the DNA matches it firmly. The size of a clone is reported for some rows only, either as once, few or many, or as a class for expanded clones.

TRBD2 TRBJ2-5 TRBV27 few TGTGCCAGCAGTTTCGGCGGGGGGGCCGGGGAGACCCAGTACTTC CASSFGGGAGETQYF
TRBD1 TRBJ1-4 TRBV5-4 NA TGTGCCAGCAGCGCGACAGGGGGAAAGGAAAAACTGTTTTTT CASSATGGKEKLFF
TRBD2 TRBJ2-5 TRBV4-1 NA TGCGCCAGCGGAAAGGGACTAGCGGGGGTTCAAGAGACCCAGTACTTC CASGKGLAGVQETQYF
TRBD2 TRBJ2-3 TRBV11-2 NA TGTGCCAGCAGCTTAGATCAGTCGGGAGGTCGGACAGATACGCAGTATTTT CASSLDQSGGRTDTQYF
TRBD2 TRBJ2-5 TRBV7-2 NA TGTGCCAGCAGCTTAGGTACCGGGACTAGCGGGAAAGAGACCCAGTACTTC CASSLGTGTSGKETQYF
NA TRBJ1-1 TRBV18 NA TGTGCCAGCTCTCTCAATACAGGGCTGAACACTGAAGCTTTCTTT CASSLNTGLNTEAFF
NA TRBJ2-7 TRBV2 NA TGTGCCAGCAGTCCCCCCAGTGCGGGAACCTACGAGCAGTACTTC CASSPPSAGTYEQYF
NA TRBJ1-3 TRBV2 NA TGTGCCAGCAGTGAGACGGGGTTATCTGGAAACACCATATATTTT CASSETGLSGNTIYF
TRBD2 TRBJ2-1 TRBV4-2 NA TGTGCCAGCAGCCAAAAGGGACTAGCGGGAGGGCCGAGCTCCTACAATGAGCAGTTCTTC CASSQKGLAGGPSSYNEQFF
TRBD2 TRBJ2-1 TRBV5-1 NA TGCGCCAGCAGCCAAGGACTAGCGGGAGGGCTATACAATGAGCAGTTCTTC CASSQGLAGGLYNEQFF
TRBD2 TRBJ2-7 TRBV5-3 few TGTGCCAGAAGTCCCGTCCCGGGGAGGGCCTTCGAGCAGTACTTC CARSPVPGRAFEQYF
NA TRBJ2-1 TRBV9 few TGTGCCAGCAGCGTAGGAGGGAGGGAGCAGTTCTTC CASSVGGREQFF
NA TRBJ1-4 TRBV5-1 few TGCGCCAGCAGCCCGGCGGGGCTGAATGAAAAACTGTTTTTT CASSPAGLNEKLFF
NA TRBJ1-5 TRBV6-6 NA TGTGCCAGCAGTTCTAGGGGGGGCGAACAGGGACAGCCCCAGCATTTT CASSSRGGEQGQPQHF
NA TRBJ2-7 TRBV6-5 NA TGTGCCAGCAGTTATGATCAGGGGCCCTACGAGCAGTACTTC CASSYDQGPYEQYF
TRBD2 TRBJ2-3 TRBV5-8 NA TGTGCCAGCAGCTTGGTACGACTAGCGGGAGGGCCTGGCCAGATAGGAGGGCAGTATTTT CASSLVRLAGGPGQIGGQYF
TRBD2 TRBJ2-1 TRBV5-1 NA TGCGCCAGCAGCTTCCCCCTAGCGGGAGCCTTGTCGACGACCTACAATGAGCAGTTCTTC CASSFPLAGALSTTYNEQFF
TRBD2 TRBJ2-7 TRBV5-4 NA TGTGCCAGCAGCGTTGAAGCGGGGGGTACCTCCTACGAGCAGTACTTC CASSVEAGGTSYEQYF
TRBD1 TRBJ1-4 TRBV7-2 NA TGTGCCAGCAGCTTAGTTCAGGGGGATGAAAAACTGTTTTTT CASSLVQGDEKLFF
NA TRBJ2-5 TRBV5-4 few TGTGCCAGCAGCCGCCAGACGGGGAGACAAGAGACCCAGTACTTC CASSRQTGRQETQYF
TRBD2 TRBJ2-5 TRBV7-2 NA TGTGCCAGCAGCCCGGATAGCGGGGGGGCTAAGACCCAGTACTTC CASSPDSGGAKTQYF
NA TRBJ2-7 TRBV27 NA TGTGCCAGCAGAAGGGGGACAAGCTCCTACGAGCAGTACTTC CASRRGTSSYEQYF
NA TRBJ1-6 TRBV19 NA TGTGCCAGTAGTATAGATGTTACGGGAGCACCCCTCCACTTT CASSIDVTGAPLHF
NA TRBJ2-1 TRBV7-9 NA TGTGCCAGCAGCTCACCCCGTGCGCGGGGTAGGCTTGAGCTGTTCTTC CASSSPRARGRLELFF
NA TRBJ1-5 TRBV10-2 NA TGCGCCAGCAGTGAGCAACTCAATCAGCCCCAGCATTTT CASSEQLNQPQHF
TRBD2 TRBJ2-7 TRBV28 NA TGTGCCAGCAGTGGGGGTGGGGGGGTTGTCAACGAGCAGTACTTC CASSGGGGVVNEQYF
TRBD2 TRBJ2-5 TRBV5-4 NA TGTGCCAGCAACGATCGACTAGCGGGAGAACAAGAGACCCAGTACTTC CASNDRLAGEQETQYF
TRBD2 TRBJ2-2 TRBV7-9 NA TGTGCCAGCAGCCCCGGGGGGGCGGACACCGGGGAGCTGTTTTTT CASSPGGADTGELFF
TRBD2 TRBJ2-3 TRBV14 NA TGTGCCAGCAGCCCACTAGGGCTAGCGGGGGCGGATACGCAGTATTTT CASSPLGLAGADTQYF
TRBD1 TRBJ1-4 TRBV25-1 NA TGTGCCAGCAGTGAACATGGGGACAGGGGGCGAGAAAAACTGTTTTTT CASSEHGDRGREKLFF
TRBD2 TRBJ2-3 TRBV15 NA TGTGCCACCAGCAGACAAACAGCGGGGGGTTCTAGCACAGATACGCAGTATTTT CATSRQTAGGSSTDTQYF
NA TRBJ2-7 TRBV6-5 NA TGTGCCAGCAGGGCTCCCGGGACTCCGGGCGAGCAGTACTTC CASRAPGTPGEQYF
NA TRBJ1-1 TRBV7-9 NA TGTGCCAGCAGCAACTCTGGGGGCGGCACTGAAGCTTTCTTT CASSNSGGGTEAFF
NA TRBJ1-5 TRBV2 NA TGTGCCAGCTGTCCAGGGGGCAATCAGCCCCAGCATTTT CASCPGGNQPQHF
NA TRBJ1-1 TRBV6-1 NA TGTGCCTCCGCGGTGTGGCAGGAGGACACTGAAGCTTTCTTT CASAVWQEDTEAFF
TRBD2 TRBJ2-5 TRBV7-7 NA TGCGCTAGCAGACCTGCCGGGACTAGCGGGGAGACCCAGTACTTC CASRPAGTSGETQYF
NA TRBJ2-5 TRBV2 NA TGTGCCAGCAGTGAAGCGCCGGGAGAGAGAGAGACCCAGTACTTC CASSEAPGERETQYF
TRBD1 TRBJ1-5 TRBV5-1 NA TGCGCCAGCAGCTTGGGAGACAGGGTCGGCAATCAGCCCCAGCATTTT CASSLGDRVGNQPQHF
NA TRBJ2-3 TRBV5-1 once TGCGCCAGCAGCTTTTCCCCCGGGGCAGATACGCAGTATTTT CASSFSPGADTQYF
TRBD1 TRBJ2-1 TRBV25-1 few TGTGCCAGCAGTGATGACGTACAGGGGGAGCAGTTCTTC CASSDDVQGEQFF
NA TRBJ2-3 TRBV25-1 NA TGTGCCAGCAGTGAATATATCAGGGGGGGCACAGATACGCAGTATTTT CASSEYIRGGTDTQYF
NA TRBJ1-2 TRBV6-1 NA TGTGCCAGCAGTGAATTGACTAGTGGCGGCTACACCTTC CASSELTSGGYTF
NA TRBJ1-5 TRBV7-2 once TGTGCCAGCAGCTTAGCGCTGGCTCAGCCCCAGCATTTT CASSLALAQPQHF
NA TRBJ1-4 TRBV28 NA TGTGCCAGCAGAGTCCGGCCAGGTCCCAATGAAAAACTGTTTTTT CASRVRPGPNEKLFF
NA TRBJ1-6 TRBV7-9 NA TGTGCCAGCAGCTTTCACAGGTTGGAGAATTCACCCCTCCACTTT CASSFHRLENSPLHF
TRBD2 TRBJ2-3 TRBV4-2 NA TGTGCCAGCAGCCAAGAGCTAGCGGGTTCCCAGTATTTT CASSQELAGSQYF
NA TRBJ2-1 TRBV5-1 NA TGCGCCAGCAGCTTGGAAATTCTAGGCGCGCGGGAGCAGTTCTTC CASSLEILGAREQFF